This T cell receptor beta chain was obtained from a study of T cells expressing NK-cell markers. Study at large: Underlying the TCR beta repertoires were sorted CD3+CD56+NKG2C+, CD3+CD56+NKG2C- and CD3+CD56-NKG2C+ T cells. Seven of the eight sequenced donors were classified as HCMV-seropositive, and one was classified as seronegative. General study findings and limits: One observes that, in a handful of donors, these clonotypes were also the leading ones within the CD3+CD56-NKG2C+ fraction.

Libraries used 5'RACE template switching adding universal primer site and UMIs. TCRdb re-called the 5' RACE reads and catalogs CDR3 proteins one per entry, DNA excluded. The table lists about 460,000 distinct CDR3 sequences, with 1.4% to 1.5% in the top ten. CDR1 is SGHRS, CDR2 YFSETQ, per germline. This CDR3 contains 14 residues. As regards this clonotype: As yet, its antigen is unknown.

V gene TRBV5-1 combines with J gene TRBJ2-3; the D call from TCRdb, TRBD2, cannot be confirmed without DNA. This TCR was sampled from a woman aged 45 to 65 in good health. Sequenced sample: blood T cells: a sorted CD56 or NKG2C T cell subset, CD4+ or CD8+ T cells, or bulk PBMC T cells (not recorded which). The CDR3 here is CASSSGSIADTQYF.